The 18 T cell receptor beta chains listed next were all sequenced from one sample in a study of T cell responses to AZD1222 COVID-19 vaccine. The data were produced by immunoSEQ multiplex PCR, yet TCRdb's version contains in-frame clones alone and is incomplete. The sample holds some 200,000 clones, roughly 88% seen once. The specimen comprised peripheral blood, sampled on day 0 of AZD1222 vaccination. The origin of the receptors is an adult in good health.

V usage is TRBV24-1 and J usage is TRBJ1-5; 12 nucleotides line up with TRBD1. Germline CDR1 reads KGHDR; CDR2 reads SFDVKD. The CDR3 length is 16 residues. The V gene end was trimmed by 4 bases and the J gene end by 7 bases; junction bases not matched to a gene: 7. The CDR3 region has the DNA TGTGCCACCAGTGAAGCCGGGACAGGGGGCGGGCAGCCCCAGCATTTT. This sequence encodes CATSEAGTGGGQPQHF.

The CDR3 DNA reads TGTGCCAGCAGCTCCCGGGACAGGCTTGGGGAAAAACTGTTTTTT. The encoded protein is CASSSRDRLGEKLFF. This chain joins TRBV21-1 and TRBJ1-4; the table's D call, TRBD1, has no DNA check behind it. TRBV21-1 is labeled a pseudogene. This CDR3 is built from 15 residues.

The chain combines TRBV19 with TRBJ2-7; 8 bases match TRBD1. V lost 3 bases, J lost 3 bases, and 4 bases stayed unmatched. The V gene's germline CDR1 is LNHDA and CDR2 SQIVND (reference sequence). This CDR3 region has 14 residues. CDR3: CASSIGTGDYEQYF. The CDR3 DNA follows: TGTGCCAGTAGTATCGGGACAGGTGACTACGAGCAGTACTTC.

J is TRBJ2-1 and V is TRBV6-1; D remains ambiguous. The CDR3 extends over 14 amino acids. Trimming removed 1 base at V and 5 bases at J, with 9 bases between. CDR1 MNHNS and CDR2 SASEGT come from the germline V gene. The CDR3 region is CASSEGAENNEQFF. As DNA, the CDR3 is TGTGCCAGCAGTGAAGGAGCAGAGAACAATGAGCAGTTCTTC.

This clone came up a few times. V usage is TRBV27 and J usage is TRBJ2-7, with D uncertain. The V end was cut by 2 bases, the J end by 0 bases, with 5 bases between. The CDR3 spans 13 residues. Germline V gene sequence: CDR1 MNHEY, CDR2 SMNVEV (reference sequence). This CDR3 reads CASSLGNSYEQYF. CDR3 in DNA: TGTGCCAGCAGTTTAGGGAACTCCTACGAGCAGTACTTC.

The chain employs TRBV7-3 and TRBJ2-7, with D maybe TRBD1 (6 bases). CDR3 length: 15 residues. Germline CDR1 SGHTA, CDR2 FQGTGA. V was pared by 2 bases and J by 2 bases, with 13 bases between. In nucleotides, the CDR3 is TGTGCCAGCAGCTTATCGGCTGGACAGACCTACGAGCAGTACTTC. Its protein is CASSLSAGQTYEQYF.

The rearrangement joins TRBV10-3 to TRBJ1-2; the match to TRBD1 covers 7 bases. Per germline, CDR1 ENHRY and CDR2 SYGVKD. The CDR3 sequence is 15 residues long. The V and J ends lost 0 bases and 7 bases, in that order; junction bases with no gene match: 8. Here the CDR3 reads CAISESQGELAGYTF. CDR3 sequence (DNA): TGTGCCATCAGTGAGTCGCAGGGGGAGCTTGCTGGCTACACCTTC.

This chain links TRBV28 with TRBJ2-7; TRBD1 matches 8 bases. Germline CDR1 reads MDHEN; CDR2 reads SYDVKM. V shed 6 bases and J 4 bases; nucleotides not matched to a gene: 8. CDR3 length: 14 amino acids. The CDR3 coding sequence is TGTGCCAGCAGAAACCAAGGACAGGGATACGAGCAGTACTTC. Protein product: CASRNQGQGYEQYF.

The chain joins TRBV6-6 to TRBJ1-1; TRBD1 matches 9 bases. Germline V gene data show CDR1 as MNHNY and CDR2 as SVGAGI (reference sequence). V trimming: 6 bases; J trimming: 6 bases; junction bases outside the gene matches: 26. The CDR3 length is 20 residues. The CDR3 here is CASSRRPERFSDRGFPEAFF. The CDR3 DNA follows: TGTGCCAGCAGCCGTAGGCCGGAACGATTCTCGGACAGGGGATTCCCTGAAGCTTTCTTT.

The rearrangement joins TRBV7-9 to TRBJ2-1; D may correspond to TRBD1 or TRBD2 (5 bases each). Trimming took off 5 bases at V and 8 bases at J, with 19 bases between the two ends. The germline CDR1 and CDR2 sequences are SEHNR and FQNEAQ (reference sequence). The CDR3 runs 15 residues. CDR3 sequence (DNA): TGTGCCAGCAGCCTCGAGGGGTTGTTACTCGATGAGCAGTTCTTC. This sequence encodes CASSLEGLLLDEQFF.

This chain links TRBV6-2 or TRBV6-3 with TRBJ1-2; D remains unclear. Germline V gene sequence: CDR1 MNHEY, CDR2 SVGEGT. Trimming removed 2 bases at V and 4 bases at J, with 8 bases between. The CDR3 is 13 amino acids. The CDR3: CASSYPPGYGYTF. The CDR3 DNA reads as TGTGCCAGCAGTTACCCCCCCGGCTATGGCTACACCTTC.

The rearrangement uses TRBV27 and TRBJ1-4; 7 bases fit TRBD1. J was trimmed by 5 bases and V by 1 base; bases with no gene match: 7. Germline V CDR1 and CDR2: MNHEY, SMNVEV (reference sequence). This CDR3 region has 16 residues. CDR3 region: CASSLWGTAQNEKLFF. In DNA, the CDR3 is TGTGCCAGCAGTTTATGGGGGACAGCTCAAAATGAAAAACTGTTTTTT.

This sequence joins TRBV11-3 and TRBJ2-3; 8 bases match TRBD2. The germline V gene has CDR1 SGHNT and CDR2 YENEEA. V was clipped by 3 bases and J by 1 base; unmatched bases: 15. The CDR3 spans 19 residues. The CDR3 reads CASSFGRGRSNSGTDTQYF. CDR3 bases: TGTGCCAGCAGCTTCGGGAGGGGCAGATCGAATTCCGGCACAGATACGCAGTATTTT.

The chain links TRBV27 to TRBJ1-2, with a tentative D call TRBD1 (6 bases). The V end was cut by 5 bases, the J end by 4 bases, with 20 bases between. The CDR3 spans 16 residues. Germline CDR1 reads MNHEY; CDR2 reads SMNVEV (reference sequence). The CDR3 region has the DNA TGTGCCAGCAGTCTATGGCGGGACACCGACACCTATGGCTACACCTTC. Its protein product is CASSLWRDTDTYGYTF.

The chain recombines TRBV20-1 with TRBJ1-1; tentative D call: TRBD1 (5 bases). This CDR3 region has 10 residues. The germline V and J ends were trimmed by 4 bases and 8 bases, with 8 bases remaining between them. Germline CDR1 and CDR2: DFQATT and SNEGSKA (reference sequence). The CDR3 region is CSATRVEAFF. CDR3 nucleotide sequence: TGCAGTGCTACCAGGGTGGAAGCTTTCTTT.

V gene TRBV24-1 combines with J gene TRBJ2-5; 7 bases map to TRBD2. V trimming: 6 bases; J trimming: 1 base; junction bases outside the gene matches: 7. The CDR3 loop spans 15 amino acids. From germline, CDR1 is KGHDR and CDR2 SFDVKD. In nucleotides, the CDR3 is TGTGCCACCAGTAGCGGGACCCGGGCCCAAGAGACCCAGTACTTC. It specifies CATSSGTRAQETQYF.

The gene calls are TRBV5-4 and TRBJ2-7, with a weak D call TRBD1 (5 bases). CDR3 size: 15 residues. The germline V and J ends were trimmed by 0 bases and 2 bases, with 12 bases remaining between them. Germline CDR1 is SGHNT and CDR2 is YYREEE (reference sequence). CDR3: CASSLAWSGTYEQYF. CDR3 sequence (DNA): TGTGCCAGCAGCTTGGCCTGGTCAGGGACCTACGAGCAGTACTTC.

The rearrangement joins TRBV4-3 to TRBJ2-2, with D possibly matching TRBD2 (5 bases). Germline V gives CDR1 LGHNA, CDR2 YSLEER. Trimming removed 0 bases from V and 8 bases from J, with 10 bases in between. This CDR3 has 14 residues. Here the CDR3 reads CASSQDSRGGELFF. CDR3 bases: TGCGCCAGCAGCCAAGACTCGAGAGGGGGGGAGCTGTTTTTT.